This T cell receptor (beta chain) was sequenced in a study of cytomegalovirus exposure and HLA in healthy donors. Overall study: Assignment to the Caucasian-associated ancestry cluster applied to around 82% of the approximately 400 genotyped donors.

General study results and limits: Later findings reportedly placed an Asian-associated ancestry cluster below the roughly 660-donor mean for N-insertions. An observed cluster of highly shared sequence variants was recorded as a likely sequencing artifact.

V was pared by 5 bases and J by 6 bases, with 13 bases of the junction left unmatched. Germline values: CDR1 SGHVS, CDR2 FQNEAQ. This CDR3 spans 17 amino acids. The PCR was carried out with 60 Vbeta primers and 13 Jbeta primers. The authors' processing: Approximately 12 million of 80 million or so unique TCR beta chains were shared, per a later count. Clones were sequenced by immunoSEQ multiplex PCR, and TCRdb holds only the in-frame ones, with some missing. Clonal size and the V and J genes are those of that table, whereas D and trimming came from the DNA. The sample has around 100,000 clones, 78% seen once. In regard to this clone: The antigen is undetermined.

The J gene is TRBJ2-5, the V gene TRBV7-8; 12 bases match TRBD1. This TCR derives from a male donor in good health and CMV-seropositive. Input material: PBMCs. The CDR3 region is CASSGYRDRGRLKTQYF. CDR3 coding DNA: TGTGCCAGCAGCGGATACCGGGACAGGGGGCGCTTAAAGACCCAGTACTTC.